Sequencing of this TCR beta chain was carried out in a study of CD8+CD57+ T cells in acquired aplastic anemia. Study at large: Quantities of DNA derived from sorted CD4+ and CD8+ cells averaged roughly 3 ug.

This CDR3 spans 15 amino acids. From germline, CDR1 is SGHAT and CDR2 FQNNGV. Study-wide findings and caveats: Some 31 CD8+ CDR3 sequences were shared between patients and controls.

About this clonotype itself: Antigen: not known. At one end, the junction sequence differs from germline, possibly due to a read error.

The template for TCR beta VDJ and CDR3 sequence profiling was genomic DNA. TCRdb used MiXCR to reprocess the reads, holding one entry per CDR3 protein. Here the sample spans 150,000 to 200,000 distinct CDR3 sequences, 35% to 50% being singletons. This receptor was obtained from a human donor in good health. This chain joins TRBV11-2 and TRBJ2-1; TRBD2 might be the D (5 bases). Sequences were obtained from sorted CD4+, CD8+, or CD8+CD57+ T cells (not recorded which) from PBMCs. The DNA of the CDR3 is TGCGCCAGCAGCTTTGGGGAGAGCTCCTACAATGAGCAGTTCTTC. Residues: CASSFGESSYNEQFF.